This is a list of T cell receptor beta chains from one sample in a study of blood T cell repertoires in COVID-19. Assay used: immunoSEQ multiplex PCR; TCRdb lists only in-frame clones, some missing. There are more than 250,000 clones in the sample; 85% to 90% occur only once, and more than 9% lies in the top ten. The sample comprised PBMCs or T cells enriched from blood (not recorded which). Receptors were obtained from a woman under 30 who had recovered from COVID-19. Each CDR3 is given with its conserved first and last residue. Each record gives: D gene, V gene, clone size, J gene, CDR3 protein, CDR3 DNA. A D gene is named only where the DNA matches it firmly. Size tells how often a clone was seen (once, few, many) or the class of an expanded clone, and some rows leave it out.

.	TRBV30	.	TRBJ1-6	CAWSLGQDNSPLHF	TGTGCCTGGAGTCTTGGACAAGATAATTCACCCCTCCACTTT
.	TRBV29-1	once	TRBJ1-2	CSVRENYGYTF	TGCAGCGTCAGGGAAAACTATGGCTACACCTTC
.	TRBV5-4	.	TRBJ1-6	CASSYGQSSYNSPLHF	TGTGCCAGCAGCTATGGACAGAGCTCCTATAATTCACCCCTCCACTTT
TRBD1	TRBV28	.	TRBJ2-7	CASRTPGTGSYEQYF	TGTGCCAGCAGAACTCCCGGGACAGGCAGTTACGAGCAGTACTTC
.	TRBV28	.	TRBJ1-6	CASKFGSGQRSPLHF	TGTGCCAGCAAATTCGGGTCGGGACAACGGTCACCCCTCCACTTT
TRBD2	TRBV2	.	TRBJ2-2	CASSEALLAGANTGELFF	TGTGCCAGCAGTGAAGCGCTTCTCGCGGGGGCGAACACCGGGGAGCTGTTTTTT
TRBD1	TRBV4-1	.	TRBJ1-5	CASSAMGQGSYSNQPQHF	TGCGCCAGCAGCGCCATGGGACAGGGATCATATAGCAATCAGCCCCAGCATTTT
.	TRBV11-2	.	TRBJ2-5	CASSLDLETQYF	TGTGCCAGCAGCTTAGATCTAGAGACCCAGTACTTC
.	TRBV28	.	TRBJ1-4	CASSSPVDGYGKLLF	TGTGCCAGCAGTTCGCCCGTTGACGGGTATGGAAAACTGCTTTTT
.	TRBV5-1	.	TRBJ1-1	CASSWDDREAFF	TGCGCCAGCAGCTGGGACGACAGGGAAGCTTTCTTT
TRBD1	TRBV7-9	.	TRBJ2-3	CASSLHTGTETDTQYF	TGTGCCAGCAGCTTACATACCGGGACAGAAACAGATACGCAGTATTTT
.	TRBV18	.	TRBJ2-2	CASSPGSEEGELFF	TGTGCCAGCTCACCAGGTAGCGAGGAGGGGGAGCTGTTTTTT
.	TRBV7-9	.	TRBJ2-1	CASSLEAGREQFF	TGTGCCAGCAGCTTAGAGGCAGGGCGAGAGCAGTTCTTC
.	TRBV5-1	.	TRBJ1-2	CASSFLLSPVENGYTF	TGCGCCAGCAGCTTTCTCCTCTCGCCGGTAGAAAATGGCTACACCTTC
.	TRBV9	few	TRBJ2-2	CASSVATIGELFF	TGTGCCAGCAGCGTAGCTACGATCGGGGAGCTGTTTTTT
TRBD1	TRBV7-4	.	TRBJ1-4	CASIGIRDRTEKLFF	TGTGCCAGCATAGGTATCCGGGACAGAACTGAAAAACTGTTTTTT
TRBD2	TRBV15	.	TRBJ2-2	CATSRGGGVNTGELFF	TGTGCCACCAGCAGAGGCGGGGGGGTGAACACCGGGGAGCTGTTTTTT
TRBD2	TRBV7-8	.	TRBJ2-7	CASSKRDYPYEQYF	TGTGCCAGCAGCAAACGGGACTATCCCTACGAGCAGTACTTC
.	TRBV7-8	.	TRBJ2-4	CASSRSDSTKNIQYF	TGTGCCAGCAGCAGGTCGGACAGTACCAAAAACATTCAGTACTTC
.	TRBV6-5	.	TRBJ2-2	CASSRLNTGELFF	TGTGCCAGCAGTCGACTTAACACCGGGGAGCTGTTTTTT
TRBD2	TRBV30	.	TRBJ2-1	CAWNRDYDEQFF	TGTGCCTGGAACCGGGACTACGATGAGCAGTTCTTC
.	TRBV6-1	.	TRBJ1-2	CASSELANGYTF	TGTGCCAGCAGTGAACTCGCGAATGGCTACACCTTC
TRBD2	TRBV9	.	TRBJ2-1	CASSVSGSNEQFF	TGTGCCAGCAGCGTTAGCGGGAGTAATGAGCAGTTCTTC
.	TRBV5-1	.	TRBJ1-1	CASSRAQGYRTEAFF	TGCGCCAGCAGCCGCGCCCAGGGATACCGCACTGAAGCTTTCTTT
TRBD1	TRBV5-4	.	TRBJ2-2	CASSLSGTGGVTGELFF	TGTGCCAGCAGCTTGTCCGGGACAGGGGGCGTTACCGGGGAGCTGTTTTTT
TRBD1	TRBV7-9	.	TRBJ1-6	CASSLEQGNSPLHF	TGTGCCAGCAGCTTGGAACAGGGGAATTCACCCCTCCACTTT
.	TRBV10-3	.	TRBJ2-3	CAISESAETSTDTQYF	TGTGCCATCAGTGAGTCGGCGGAAACTAGCACAGATACGCAGTATTTT
.	TRBV6-5	.	TRBJ1-2	CASRGGTIYYGYTF	TGTGCCAGCAGGGGCGGGACGATTTACTATGGCTACACCTTC
TRBD2	TRBV5-6	.	TRBJ2-5	CASSFFLTSGAEGETQYF	TGTGCCAGCAGCTTCTTTTTGACTAGCGGGGCTGAGGGGGAGACCCAGTACTTC
.	TRBV7-9	.	TRBJ1-2	CASSLFGRDYGYTF	TGTGCCAGCAGCTTATTCGGGAGGGACTATGGCTACACCTTC
.	TRBV11-2	.	TRBJ1-4	CASSFDRTLGEKLFF	TGTGCCAGCAGCTTTGATCGGACATTGGGAGAAAAACTGTTTTTT
TRBD1	TRBV18	.	TRBJ2-7	CASSLPPGQAYEQYF	TGTGCCAGCTCACTTCCTCCGGGACAGGCCTACGAGCAGTACTTC
TRBD1	TRBV7-9	few	TRBJ2-1	CASSLGQGAGSYNEQFF	TGTGCCAGCAGCTTAGGGCAGGGGGCGGGCTCCTACAATGAGCAGTTCTTC
TRBD2	TRBV27	.	TRBJ2-2	CASSLFGLAENTGELFF	TGTGCCAGCAGTTTATTCGGCCTAGCGGAGAACACCGGGGAGCTGTTTTTT
.	TRBV6-5	once	TRBJ1-1	CASSTMTGNTEAFF	TGTGCCAGCAGTACCATGACAGGGAACACTGAAGCTTTCTTT
.	TRBV5-6	.	TRBJ2-6	CASSYSGANVLTF	TGTGCCAGCAGTTACTCTGGGGCCAACGTCCTGACTTTC
.	TRBV6-5	.	TRBJ2-5	CASSPGQREETQYF	TGTGCCAGCAGTCCGGGACAGCGGGAAGAGACCCAGTACTTC
TRBD2	TRBV5-1	.	TRBJ2-5	CASSTGLAGHQETQYF	TGCGCCAGCAGCACAGGACTAGCGGGCCACCAAGAGACCCAGTACTTC
TRBD1	TRBV7-9	.	TRBJ1-2	CASSLADRVGYGYTF	TGTGCCAGCAGCTTAGCGGACAGGGTGGGCTATGGCTACACCTTC
.	TRBV5-1	once	TRBJ2-1	CASAPSTVYNEQFF	TGCGCCAGCGCGCCCTCCACGGTCTACAATGAGCAGTTCTTC
.	TRBV6-9	.	TRBJ1-1	CASSYSKWPNRREAEAFF	TGTGCCAGCAGTTATTCGAAGTGGCCCAACCGCCGAGAGGCTGAAGCTTTCTTT
.	TRBV10-3	.	TRBJ1-1	CAIRQRNTEAFF	TGTGCCATCAGACAGAGGAACACTGAAGCTTTCTTT
TRBD1	TRBV27	once	TRBJ2-5	CASHSQGNQETQYF	TGTGCCAGCCACTCACAGGGGAACCAAGAGACCCAGTACTTC
.	TRBV19	once	TRBJ1-6	CASRTLQVSYNSPLHF	TGTGCCAGTAGAACTCTTCAGGTCTCCTATAATTCACCCCTCCACTTT
TRBD1	TRBV6-6	.	TRBJ2-7	CASSRERPGTASYEQYF	TGTGCCAGCAGTCGGGAACGACCCGGGACAGCCTCCTACGAGCAGTACTTC
.	TRBV7-6	.	TRBJ2-1	CASSFLTRRSYNEQFF	TGTGCCAGCAGCTTTTTGACTAGACGCTCCTACAATGAGCAGTTCTTC
.	TRBV7-9	.	TRBJ1-1	CASSFVSERTEAFF	TGTGCCAGCAGCTTCGTCTCCGAGCGGACTGAAGCTTTCTTT
.	TRBV5-1	.	TRBJ1-1	CASSERSMGTEAFF	TGCGCCAGCAGCGAGAGGAGTATGGGCACTGAAGCTTTCTTT
.	TRBV4-2	once	TRBJ2-6	CASSREEGSGANVLTF	TGTGCCAGCAGCCGGGAGGAAGGTTCTGGGGCCAACGTCCTGACTTTC
TRBD1	TRBV4-1	.	TRBJ1-4	CASRWGQGANEKLFF	TGCGCCAGCAGATGGGGGCAGGGGGCGAATGAAAAACTGTTTTTT
.	TRBV29-1	.	TRBJ2-7	CSVREGGLGEQYF	TGCAGCGTCCGTGAGGGGGGGCTGGGCGAGCAGTACTTC
.	TRBV27	.	TRBJ2-1	CASMFTSGEQFF	TGTGCCAGCATGTTCACGAGCGGGGAGCAGTTCTTC
TRBD1	TRBV19	.	TRBJ2-3	CASIGGFQTDTQYF	TGTGCCAGTATAGGGGGCTTTCAGACAGATACGCAGTATTTT
TRBD1	TRBV7-9	once	TRBJ1-6	CASSSTTGGWRNSPLHF	TGTGCCAGCAGCTCCACCACAGGGGGATGGAGAAATTCACCCCTCCACTTT